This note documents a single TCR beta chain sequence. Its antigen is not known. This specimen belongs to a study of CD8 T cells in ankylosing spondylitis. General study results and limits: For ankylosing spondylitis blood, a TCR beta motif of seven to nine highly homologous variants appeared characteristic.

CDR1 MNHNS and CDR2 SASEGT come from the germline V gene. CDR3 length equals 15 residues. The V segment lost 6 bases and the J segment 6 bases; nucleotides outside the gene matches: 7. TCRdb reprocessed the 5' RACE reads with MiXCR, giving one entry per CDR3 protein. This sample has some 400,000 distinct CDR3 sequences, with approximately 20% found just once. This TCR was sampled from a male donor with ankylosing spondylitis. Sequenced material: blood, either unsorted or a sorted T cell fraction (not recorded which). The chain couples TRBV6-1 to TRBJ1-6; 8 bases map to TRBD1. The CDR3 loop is CASRGQGGGNSPLHF. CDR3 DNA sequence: TGTGCCAGCAGAGGACAGGGCGGGGGTAATTCACCCCTCCACTTT.